A selection of T cell receptor beta chains follows, all from one sample in a study of control samples from healthy donors and cancer patients. The protocol was immunoSEQ multiplex PCR, while the TCRdb copy is restricted to in-frame clones and leaves out a portion. The table lists roughly 200,000 clones, over 80% of them singletons. The sample taken for sequencing was blood. The receptors originated from a man between 18 and 29 years old in good health. Both conserved end residues are part of each CDR3. A D gene is named only where the DNA matches it firmly. Clone size appears in some rows only: once, few, many, or a class for an expanded clone.

clone_size,d_call,j_call,v_call,cdr3_aa,cdr3_nt
.,.,TRBJ2-7,TRBV7-6,CASSVQGNEQYF,TGTGCCAGCAGCGTTCAGGGGAACGAGCAGTACTTC
.,TRBD1,TRBJ1-4,TRBV13,CASSYLQGAREKLFF,TGTGCCAGCAGCTACCTACAGGGGGCAAGAGAAAAACTGTTTTTT
.,.,TRBJ1-5,TRBV27,CASSLYSGRGQPQHF,TGTGCCAGCAGTTTATATTCGGGGCGCGGGCAGCCCCAGCATTTT
few,TRBD1,TRBJ1-2,TRBV28,CASSITGLVGQGGYTF,TGTGCCAGCAGTATTACCGGTTTAGTAGGACAGGGGGGCTACACCTTC
.,TRBD2,TRBJ2-3,TRBV10-3,CAISPGTSGVLSTDTQYF,TGTGCCATCAGCCCCGGGACTAGCGGGGTGTTAAGCACAGATACGCAGTATTTT
.,TRBD1,TRBJ2-4,TRBV5-1,CASRDRVGSIQYF,TGCGCCAGCAGGGACAGGGTGGGTTCGATTCAGTACTTC
.,TRBD1,TRBJ1-2,TRBV9,CASSVDRNYGYTF,TGTGCCAGCAGCGTGGACAGGAACTATGGCTACACCTTC
.,TRBD1,TRBJ2-5,TRBV28,CASSWDRLQETQYF,TGTGCCAGCAGTTGGGACAGGCTTCAAGAGACCCAGTACTTC
.,.,TRBJ2-5,TRBV6-5,CASRVHGGETQYF,TGTGCCAGCAGGGTCCACGGGGGTGAGACCCAGTACTTC
.,TRBD2,TRBJ2-7,TRBV5-5,CASSPGGYEQYF,TGTGCCAGCAGCCCGGGAGGCTACGAGCAGTACTTC
.,.,TRBJ1-6,TRBV2,CASHGRGNSPLHF,TGTGCCAGCCACGGCAGGGGCAATTCACCCCTCCACTTT
.,.,TRBJ2-3,TRBV5-1,CASSVAGADTQYF,TGCGCCAGCAGTGTAGCAGGAGCAGATACGCAGTATTTT
few,.,TRBJ1-2,TRBV3-1/TRBV3-2,CASSQWDGTYGYTF,TGTGCCAGCAGCCAATGGGACGGCACATATGGCTACACCTTC
.,TRBD1,TRBJ1-5,TRBV30,CAWSLGTGFSNQPQHF,TGTGCCTGGAGCCTCGGGACAGGGTTTAGCAATCAGCCCCAGCATTTT
.,.,TRBJ1-2,TRBV9,CASSPGRAGAGYTF,TGTGCCAGCAGCCCCGGCAGGGCCGGCGCTGGCTACACCTTC
.,.,TRBJ1-4,TRBV29-1,CSVEWQGRTEKLFF,TGCAGCGTTGAATGGCAGGGAAGGACTGAAAAACTGTTTTTT
.,TRBD2,TRBJ2-5,TRBV9,CASSVRGGEGETQYF,TGTGCCAGCAGCGTACGGGGGGGCGAAGGAGAGACCCAGTACTTC
once,.,TRBJ2-7,TRBV5-1,CASSLVQSSSYEQYF,TGCGCCAGCAGCTTGGTACAGTCCTCATCCTACGAGCAGTACTTC
.,TRBD2,TRBJ2-1,TRBV6-2/TRBV6-3,CASSYRTGTSGGRFF,TGTGCCAGCAGTTACCGCACCGGGACTAGCGGGGGCAGGTTCTTC
.,.,TRBJ1-1,TRBV18,CASSPNREEAFF,TGTGCCAGCTCACCTAACAGGGAAGAAGCTTTCTTT
.,TRBD1,TRBJ2-1,TRBV25-1,CASNNPGQGYNEQFF,TGTGCCAGCAATAACCCGGGACAGGGATACAATGAGCAGTTCTTC
once,.,TRBJ1-3,TRBV18,CASSPGPNSGNTIYF,TGTGCCAGCTCACCGGGGCCAAACTCTGGAAACACCATATATTTT
.,TRBD2,TRBJ2-3,TRBV4-1,CASTERGAYTDTQYF,TGCGCCAGCACGGAGCGGGGGGCGTACACAGATACGCAGTATTTT
.,.,TRBJ2-2,TRBV11-2,CASSSLMGRNTGELFF,TGTGCCAGCAGCAGCTTAATGGGACGTAACACCGGGGAGCTGTTTTTT
.,TRBD2,TRBJ2-1,TRBV24-1,CATSSGGAINEQFF,TGTGCCACCAGTAGCGGGGGGGCCATAAATGAGCAGTTCTTC
.,.,TRBJ1-4,TRBV24-1,CATSDNLANEKLFF,TGTGCCACCAGTGATAATTTGGCTAATGAAAAACTGTTTTTT
.,.,TRBJ1-5,TRBV7-2,CASSPRPGSNQPQHF,TGTGCCAGCAGCCCCCGACCGGGGAGCAATCAGCCCCAGCATTTT
.,.,TRBJ2-7,TRBV3-1/TRBV3-2,CASSRVLHGGEQYF,TGTGCCAGCAGCCGCGTCCTGCATGGCGGGGAGCAGTACTTC
.,.,TRBJ1-1,TRBV6-5,CASSPPGETEAFF,TGTGCCAGCAGTCCGCCAGGGGAGACTGAAGCTTTCTTT
.,.,TRBJ2-5,TRBV5-1,CASSLRGSETQYF,TGCGCCAGCAGCTTGAGGGGTTCAGAGACCCAGTACTTC
.,.,TRBJ1-1,TRBV7-9,CASSSRGNTEAFF,TGTGCCAGCAGCTCCCGTGGAAACACTGAAGCTTTCTTT